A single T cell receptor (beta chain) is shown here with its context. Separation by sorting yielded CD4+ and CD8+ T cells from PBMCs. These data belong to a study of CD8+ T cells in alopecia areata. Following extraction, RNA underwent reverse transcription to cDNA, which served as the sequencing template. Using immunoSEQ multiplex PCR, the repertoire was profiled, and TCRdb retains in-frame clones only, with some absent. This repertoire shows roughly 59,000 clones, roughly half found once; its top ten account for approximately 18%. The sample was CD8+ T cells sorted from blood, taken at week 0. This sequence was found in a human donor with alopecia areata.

The CDR3 DNA is TGTGCCAGCAGCGATCTACACTACAATGAGCAGTTCTTC. This translates into CASSDLHYNEQFF. The rearrangement joins TRBV7-2 to TRBJ2-1; no clear D gene. Trimming removed 5 bases from V and 3 bases from J, with 8 bases in between. This CDR3 comprises 13 residues. Looked up from germline, CDR1 is SGHTA and CDR2 is FQGNSA.